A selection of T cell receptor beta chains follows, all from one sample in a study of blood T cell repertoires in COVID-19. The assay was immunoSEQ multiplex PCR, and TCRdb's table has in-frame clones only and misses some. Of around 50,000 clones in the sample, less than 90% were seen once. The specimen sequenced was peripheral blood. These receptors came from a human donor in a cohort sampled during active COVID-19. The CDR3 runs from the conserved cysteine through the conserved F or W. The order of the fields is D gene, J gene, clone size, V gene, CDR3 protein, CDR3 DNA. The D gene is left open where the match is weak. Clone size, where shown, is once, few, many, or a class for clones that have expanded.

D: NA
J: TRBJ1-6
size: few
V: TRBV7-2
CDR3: CASSLGTHYNSPLHF
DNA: TGTGCCAGCAGCCTCGGGACACACTATAATTCACCCCTCCACTTT

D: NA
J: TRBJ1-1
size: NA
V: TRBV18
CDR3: CASSPGRAGMDAFF
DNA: TGTGCCAGCTCACCGGGTAGGGCAGGGATGGATGCTTTCTTT

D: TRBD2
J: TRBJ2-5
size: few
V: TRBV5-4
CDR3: CASSPREYQETQYF
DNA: TGTGCCAGCAGCCCGCGGGAGTACCAAGAGACCCAGTACTTC

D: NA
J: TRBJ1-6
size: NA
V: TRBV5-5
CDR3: CASSLGPEASPLHF
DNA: TGTGCCAGCAGCTTGGGCCCCGAGGCTTCACCCCTCCACTTT

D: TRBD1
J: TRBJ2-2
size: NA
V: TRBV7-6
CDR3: CASSLAVEGAPGELFF
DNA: TGTGCCAGCAGCTTAGCAGTAGAGGGGGCCCCCGGGGAGCTGTTTTTT

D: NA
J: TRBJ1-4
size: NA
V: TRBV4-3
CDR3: CASSRDRGNEKLFF
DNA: TGCGCCAGCAGCCGCGACAGAGGTAATGAAAAACTGTTTTTT

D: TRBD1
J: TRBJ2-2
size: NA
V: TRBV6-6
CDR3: CASSRTGVSAGELFF
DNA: TGTGCCAGCAGCAGAACAGGGGTCTCCGCCGGGGAGCTGTTTTTT

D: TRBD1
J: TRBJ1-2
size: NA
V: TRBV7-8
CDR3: CASSKGQDGYTF
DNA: TGTGCCAGCAGCAAAGGACAGGATGGCTACACCTTC

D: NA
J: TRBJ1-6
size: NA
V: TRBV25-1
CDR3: CASSGSFGVFSPLHF
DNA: TGTGCCAGCAGCGGTTCTTTCGGGGTTTTTTCACCCCTCCACTTT

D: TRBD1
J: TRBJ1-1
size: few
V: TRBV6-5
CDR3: CASSPSGQGYWVYF
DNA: TGTGCCAGCAGTCCTTCAGGACAGGGGTATTGGGTTTACTTT

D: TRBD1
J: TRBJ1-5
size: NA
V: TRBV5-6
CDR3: CASSLTGDRGQPQHF
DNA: TGTGCCAGCAGCTTGACAGGGGACCGGGGTCAGCCCCAGCATTTT

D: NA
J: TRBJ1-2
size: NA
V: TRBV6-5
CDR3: CASSSQGRGYTF
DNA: TGTGCCAGCAGTAGCCAAGGGAGGGGCTACACCTTC

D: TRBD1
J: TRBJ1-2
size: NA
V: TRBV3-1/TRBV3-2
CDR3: CASTTTNEAGQGPYGYTF
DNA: TGTGCCAGCACCACTACAAACGAGGCGGGACAGGGGCCCTATGGCTACACCTTC

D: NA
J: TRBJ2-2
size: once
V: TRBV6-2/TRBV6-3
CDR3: CASSLTGNTGELFF
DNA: TGTGCCAGCAGCCTGACTGGGAACACCGGGGAGCTGTTTTTT

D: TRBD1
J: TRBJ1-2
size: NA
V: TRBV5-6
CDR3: CASSLGTGLLNYGYTF
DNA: TGTGCCAGCAGCTTGGGGACAGGGTTGTTAAACTATGGCTACACCTTC

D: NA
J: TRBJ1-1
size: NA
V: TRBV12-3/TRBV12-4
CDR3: CASSHHSEAFF
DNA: TGTGCCAGCAGTCATCACAGCGAAGCTTTCTTT

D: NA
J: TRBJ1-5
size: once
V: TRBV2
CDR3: CASRSGYQPQHF
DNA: TGTGCCAGCCGGTCAGGGTATCAGCCCCAGCATTTT

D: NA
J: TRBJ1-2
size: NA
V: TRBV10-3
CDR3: CATGQGNYGYTF
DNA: TGTGCCACAGGCCAGGGAAACTATGGCTACACCTTC

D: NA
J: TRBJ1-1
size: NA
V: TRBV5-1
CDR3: CASSQDMNTEAFF
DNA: TGCGCCAGCAGTCAGGACATGAACACTGAAGCTTTCTTT

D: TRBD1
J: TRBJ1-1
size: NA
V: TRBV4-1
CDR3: CASSQELDRGPYTEAFF
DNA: TGCGCCAGCAGCCAAGAGCTAGACAGGGGGCCGTATACTGAAGCTTTCTTT

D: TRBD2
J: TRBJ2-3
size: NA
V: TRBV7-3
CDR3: CASSPTRGGGRSTDTQYF
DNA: TGTGCCAGCAGCCCGACACGGGGCGGGGGGCGCAGCACAGATACGCAGTATTTT

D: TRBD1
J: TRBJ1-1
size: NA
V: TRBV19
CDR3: CASSPDREVNTEAFF
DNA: TGTGCCAGTAGTCCTGACAGGGAGGTAAACACTGAAGCTTTCTTT

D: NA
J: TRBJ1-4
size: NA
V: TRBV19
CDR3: CASSIRREDEKLFF
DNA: TGTGCCAGTAGTATAAGGAGAGAGGATGAAAAACTGTTTTTT

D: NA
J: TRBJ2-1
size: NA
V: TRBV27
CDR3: CASSLRQYNEQFF
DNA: TGTGCCAGCAGTTTGAGACAGTACAATGAGCAGTTCTTC

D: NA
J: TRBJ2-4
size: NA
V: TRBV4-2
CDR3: CASSQTFLSALQYF
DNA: TGTGCCAGCAGCCAGACTTTTCTGAGCGCCCTTCAGTACTTC

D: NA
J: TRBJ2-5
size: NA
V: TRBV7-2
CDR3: CASSLVYGETQYF
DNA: TGTGCCAGCAGCTTAGTCTACGGGGAGACCCAGTACTTC

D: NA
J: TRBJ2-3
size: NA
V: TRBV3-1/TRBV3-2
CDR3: CASSQDLARGSDTQYF
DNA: TGTGCCAGCAGCCAAGATTTGGCTAGAGGTTCAGATACGCAGTATTTT

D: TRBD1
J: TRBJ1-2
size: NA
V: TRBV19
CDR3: CASTGMTGLTGYGYTF
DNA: TGTGCCAGTACCGGAATGACAGGGCTTACTGGGTATGGCTACACCTTC

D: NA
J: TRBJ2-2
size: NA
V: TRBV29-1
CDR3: CSVGPNTGELFF
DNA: TGCAGCGTTGGGCCGAACACCGGGGAGCTGTTTTTT

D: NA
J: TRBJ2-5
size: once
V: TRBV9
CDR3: CASARGGVEETQYF
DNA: TGTGCCAGCGCTCGAGGAGGGGTGGAAGAGACCCAGTACTTC

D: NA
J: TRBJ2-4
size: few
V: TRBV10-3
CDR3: CAISESTDSPAKNIQYF
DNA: TGTGCCATCAGTGAGTCGACTGACAGTCCAGCCAAAAACATTCAGTACTTC

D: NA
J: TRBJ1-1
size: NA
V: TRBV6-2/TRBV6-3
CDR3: CASSSYMNTEAFF
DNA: TGTGCCAGCAGTTCCTATATGAACACTGAAGCTTTCTTT

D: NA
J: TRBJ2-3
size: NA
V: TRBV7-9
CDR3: CASSPIDYTDTQYF
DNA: TGTGCCAGCAGCCCGATAGACTACACAGATACGCAGTATTTT

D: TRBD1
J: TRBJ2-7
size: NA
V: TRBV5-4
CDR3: CASRTDRGTYEQYF
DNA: TGTGCCAGCAGGACGGACAGGGGTACCTACGAGCAGTACTTC

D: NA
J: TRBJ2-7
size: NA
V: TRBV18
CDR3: CASSPYRDEQYF
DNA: TGTGCCAGCTCACCATACCGCGACGAGCAGTACTTC

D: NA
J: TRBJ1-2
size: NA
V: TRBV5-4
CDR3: CASSFGGGSGNYGYTF
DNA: TGTGCCAGCAGCTTTGGCGGTGGTTCAGGGAACTATGGCTACACCTTC

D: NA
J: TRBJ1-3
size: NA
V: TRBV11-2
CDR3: CASSAMVRAGNTIYF
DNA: TGTGCCAGCAGCGCAATGGTACGGGCTGGAAACACCATATATTTT

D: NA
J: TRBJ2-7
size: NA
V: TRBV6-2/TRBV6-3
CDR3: CASSPSGPSSYEQYF
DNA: TGTGCCAGCAGTCCAAGCGGGCCTAGCTCCTACGAGCAGTACTTC

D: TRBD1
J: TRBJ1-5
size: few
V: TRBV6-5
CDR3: CASRGQYSNQPQHF
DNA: TGTGCCAGCAGGGGACAGTATAGCAATCAGCCCCAGCATTTT

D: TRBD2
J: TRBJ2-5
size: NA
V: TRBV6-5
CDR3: CASSSGLVFGETQYF
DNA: TGTGCCAGCAGTTCCGGACTAGTTTTCGGAGAGACCCAGTACTTC

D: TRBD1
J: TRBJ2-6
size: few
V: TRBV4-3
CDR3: CASSQDTTGGANVLTF
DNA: TGCGCCAGCAGCCAAGATACGACAGGGGGAGCCAACGTCCTGACTTTC

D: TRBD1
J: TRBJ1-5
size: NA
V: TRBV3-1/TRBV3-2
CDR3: CASSPGGGGANQPQHF
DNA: TGTGCCAGCAGCCCAGGGGGCGGAGGGGCTAATCAGCCCCAGCATTTT

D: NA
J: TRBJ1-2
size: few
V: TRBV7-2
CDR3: CASSLAVSVQGGYTF
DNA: TGTGCCAGCAGCTTAGCCGTTTCGGTACAGGGTGGCTACACCTTC

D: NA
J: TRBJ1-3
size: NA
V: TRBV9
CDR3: CASSVEGNTIYF
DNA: TGTGCCAGCAGCGTAGAGGGGAACACCATATATTTT

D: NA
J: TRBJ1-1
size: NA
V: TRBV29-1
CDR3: CSVVPLNTEAFF
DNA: TGCAGCGTTGTTCCCTTGAACACTGAAGCTTTCTTT

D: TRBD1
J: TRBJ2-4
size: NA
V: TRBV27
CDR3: CASSGHEGQKNIQYF
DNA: TGTGCCAGCAGTGGACACGAGGGACAGAAAAACATTCAGTACTTC

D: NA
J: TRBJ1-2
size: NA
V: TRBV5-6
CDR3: CASSPAGLSSPYGYTF
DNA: TGTGCCAGCAGCCCGGCGGGACTTTCCTCCCCTTATGGCTACACCTTC

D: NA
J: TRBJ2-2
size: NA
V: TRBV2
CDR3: CASSPGQGGTGELFF
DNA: TGTGCCAGCAGTCCGGGGCAAGGGGGCACCGGGGAGCTGTTTTTT

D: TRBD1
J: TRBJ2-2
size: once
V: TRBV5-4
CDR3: CASSSRGQGVSGELFF
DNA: TGTGCCAGCAGCTCCCGCGGGCAGGGGGTAAGCGGGGAGCTGTTTTTT

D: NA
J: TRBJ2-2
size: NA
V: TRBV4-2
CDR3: CASSQDEGNTGELFF
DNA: TGTGCCAGCAGCCAAGATGAGGGGAACACCGGGGAGCTGTTTTTT

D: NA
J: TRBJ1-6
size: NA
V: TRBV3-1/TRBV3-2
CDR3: CASSQRFSLSPLHF
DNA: TGTGCCAGCAGCCAGCGTTTTTCCCTTTCACCCCTCCACTTT

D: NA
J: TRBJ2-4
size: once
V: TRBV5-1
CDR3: CASSSHPQGAIAKNIQYF
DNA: TGCGCCAGCAGCTCCCACCCCCAGGGCGCAATAGCCAAAAACATTCAGTACTTC

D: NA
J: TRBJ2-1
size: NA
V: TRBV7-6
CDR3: CASSLMRGIKNEQFF
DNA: TGTGCCAGCAGCTTAATGCGGGGAATTAAGAATGAGCAGTTCTTC

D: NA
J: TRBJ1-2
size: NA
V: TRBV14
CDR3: CASSPTRGLGGYTF
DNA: TGTGCCAGCAGCCCAACCCGGGGGTTGGGGGGCTACACCTTC

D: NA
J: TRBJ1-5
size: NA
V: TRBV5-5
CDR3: CASSPSMGGQPQHF
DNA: TGTGCCAGCAGCCCCTCGATGGGGGGTCAGCCCCAGCATTTT

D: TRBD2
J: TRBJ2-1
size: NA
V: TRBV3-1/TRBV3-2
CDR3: CASSEQRGGVEFF
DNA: TGTGCCAGCAGCGAACAGCGGGGGGGGGTCGAGTTCTTC

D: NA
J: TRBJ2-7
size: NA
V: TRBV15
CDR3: CATSGQMSYEQYF
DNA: TGTGCCACCAGCGGGCAGATGTCCTACGAGCAGTACTTC